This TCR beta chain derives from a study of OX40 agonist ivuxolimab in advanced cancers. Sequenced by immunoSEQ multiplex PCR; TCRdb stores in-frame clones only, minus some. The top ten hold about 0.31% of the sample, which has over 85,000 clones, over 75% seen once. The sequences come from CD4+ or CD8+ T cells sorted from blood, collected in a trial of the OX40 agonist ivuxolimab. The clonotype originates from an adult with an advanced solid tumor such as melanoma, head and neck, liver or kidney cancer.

CDR3 nucleotides: TGTGCCAGCAGCCAAGATCTGGGCTTAGAAGCTCAGTACTTC. Translation: CASSQDLGLEAQYF. This chain joins TRBV4-2 and TRBJ2-5, with no clear D. The CDR3 totals 14 residues. Deletions cut 0 bases from V and 11 bases from J, with 16 bases between. CDR1 LGHNA and CDR2 YNFKEQ come from the germline V gene.